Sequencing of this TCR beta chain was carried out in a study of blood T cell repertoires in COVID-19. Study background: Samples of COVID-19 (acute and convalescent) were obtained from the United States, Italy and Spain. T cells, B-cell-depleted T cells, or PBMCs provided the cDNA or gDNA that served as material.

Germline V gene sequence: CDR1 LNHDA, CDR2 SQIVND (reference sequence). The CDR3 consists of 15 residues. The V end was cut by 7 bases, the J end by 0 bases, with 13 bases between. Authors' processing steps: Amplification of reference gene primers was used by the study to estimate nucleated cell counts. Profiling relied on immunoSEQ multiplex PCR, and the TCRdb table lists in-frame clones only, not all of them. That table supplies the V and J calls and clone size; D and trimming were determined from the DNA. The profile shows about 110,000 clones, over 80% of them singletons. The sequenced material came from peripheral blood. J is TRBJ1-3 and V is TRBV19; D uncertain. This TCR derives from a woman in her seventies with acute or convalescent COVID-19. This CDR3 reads CASNLPGISGNTIYF. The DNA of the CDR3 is TGTGCCAGTAACCTCCCAGGAATCTCTGGAAACACCATATATTTT.